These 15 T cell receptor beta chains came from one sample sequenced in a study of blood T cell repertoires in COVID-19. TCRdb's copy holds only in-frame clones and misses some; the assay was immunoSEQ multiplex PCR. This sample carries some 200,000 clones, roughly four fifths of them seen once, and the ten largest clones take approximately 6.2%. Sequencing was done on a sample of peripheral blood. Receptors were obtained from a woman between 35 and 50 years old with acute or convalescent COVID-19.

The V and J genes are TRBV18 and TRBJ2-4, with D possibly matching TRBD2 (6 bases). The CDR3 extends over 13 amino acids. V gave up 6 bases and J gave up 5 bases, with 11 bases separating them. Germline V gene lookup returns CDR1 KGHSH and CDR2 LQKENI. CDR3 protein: CASSRGLQNIQYF. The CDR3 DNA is TGTGCCAGCTCCCGGGGACTCCAAAACATTCAGTACTTC.

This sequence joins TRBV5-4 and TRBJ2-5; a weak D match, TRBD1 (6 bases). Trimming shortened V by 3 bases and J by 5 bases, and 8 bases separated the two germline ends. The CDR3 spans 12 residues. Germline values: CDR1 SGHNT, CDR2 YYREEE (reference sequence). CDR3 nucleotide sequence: TGTGCCAGCAGCTCCCAGGGGGAGACCCAGTACTTC. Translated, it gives CASSSQGETQYF.

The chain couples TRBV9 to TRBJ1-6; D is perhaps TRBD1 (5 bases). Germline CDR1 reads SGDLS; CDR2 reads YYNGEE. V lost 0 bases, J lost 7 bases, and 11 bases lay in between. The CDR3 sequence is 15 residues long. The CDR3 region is CASSVGPGGNSPLHF. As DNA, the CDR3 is TGTGCCAGCAGCGTAGGGCCTGGGGGGAATTCACCCCTCCACTTT.

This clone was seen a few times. The CDR3 is CASSLLQGGNQPQHF. For the CDR3, the DNA is TGTGCCAGCAGTTTGCTTCAGGGGGGAAATCAGCCCCAGCATTTT. V usage is TRBV28 and J usage is TRBJ1-5; the match to TRBD1 covers 7 bases. This CDR3 comprises 15 residues. In germline, CDR1 is MDHEN, CDR2 SYDVKM. V lost 3 bases and J lost 4; bases outside the gene matches: 6.

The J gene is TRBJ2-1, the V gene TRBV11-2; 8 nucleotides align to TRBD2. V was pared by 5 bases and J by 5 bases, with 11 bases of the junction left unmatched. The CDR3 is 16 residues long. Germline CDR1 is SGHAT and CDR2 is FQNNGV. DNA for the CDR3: TGTGCCAGCAGCCCTGACATAGCGGGGCTTCACAATGAGCAGTTCTTC. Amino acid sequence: CASSPDIAGLHNEQFF. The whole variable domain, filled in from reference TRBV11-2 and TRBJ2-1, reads EAGVAQSPRYKIIEKRQSVAFWCNPISGHATLYWYQQILGQGPKLLIQFQNNGVVDDSQLPKDRFSAERLKGVDSTLKIQPAKLEDSAVYLCASSPDIAGLHNEQFFGPGTRLTVL.

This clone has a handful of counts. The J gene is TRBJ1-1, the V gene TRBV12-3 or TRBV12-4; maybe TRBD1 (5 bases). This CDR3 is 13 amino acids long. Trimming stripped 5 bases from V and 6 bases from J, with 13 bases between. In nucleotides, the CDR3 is TGTGCCAGCAGTGCCGCGGAGGGACCTGAAGCTTTCTTT. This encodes CASSAAEGPEAFF.

The CDR3 loop is CAWSLTGGGGNTIYF. The CDR3 DNA reads as TGTGCCTGGAGTCTTACAGGGGGCGGAGGAAACACCATATATTTT. The chain carries TRBV30 and TRBJ1-3; 9 bases align to TRBD1. Germline lookup yields CDR1 GTSNPN and CDR2 SVGIG (reference sequence). V dropped 2 bases and J dropped 4; count of bases not matched to a gene: 6. The CDR3 extends over 15 amino acids.

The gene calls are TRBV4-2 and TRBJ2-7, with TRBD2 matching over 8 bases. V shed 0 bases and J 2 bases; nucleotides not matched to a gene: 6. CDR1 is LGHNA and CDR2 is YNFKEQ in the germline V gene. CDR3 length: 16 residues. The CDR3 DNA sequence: TGTGCCAGCAGCCAAGATGGTAGCGGGACCACCTACGAGCAGTACTTC. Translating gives CASSQDGSGTTYEQYF.

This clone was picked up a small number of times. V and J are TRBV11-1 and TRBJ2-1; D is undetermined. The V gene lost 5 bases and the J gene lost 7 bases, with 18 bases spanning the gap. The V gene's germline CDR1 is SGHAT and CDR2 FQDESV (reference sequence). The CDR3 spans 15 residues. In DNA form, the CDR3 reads TGTGCCAGCAGCCGCACCCTCCGCGCTTTGAATGAGCAGTTCTTC. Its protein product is CASSRTLRALNEQFF.

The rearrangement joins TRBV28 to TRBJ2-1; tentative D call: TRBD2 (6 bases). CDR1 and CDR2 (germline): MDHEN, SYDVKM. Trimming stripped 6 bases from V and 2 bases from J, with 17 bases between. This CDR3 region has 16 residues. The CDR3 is CASSLLGGLTYNEQFF. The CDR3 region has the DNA TGTGCCAGCAGCTTACTTGGGGGGTTAACCTACAATGAGCAGTTCTTC.

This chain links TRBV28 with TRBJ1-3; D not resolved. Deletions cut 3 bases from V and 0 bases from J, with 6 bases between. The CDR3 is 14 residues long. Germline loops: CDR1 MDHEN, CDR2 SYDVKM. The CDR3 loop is CASSFLSSGNTIYF. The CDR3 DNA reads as TGTGCCAGCAGTTTTCTGAGCTCTGGAAACACCATATATTTT.

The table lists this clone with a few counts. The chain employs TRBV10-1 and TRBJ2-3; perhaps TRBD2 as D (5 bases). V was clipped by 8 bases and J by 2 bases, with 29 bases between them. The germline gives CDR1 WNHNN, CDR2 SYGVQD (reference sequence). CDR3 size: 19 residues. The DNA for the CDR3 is TGCGCCAGCGTTGGCCCCTCCTACTTATCTAGCCTGTACACAGATACGCAGTATTTT. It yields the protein CASVGPSYLSSLYTDTQYF.

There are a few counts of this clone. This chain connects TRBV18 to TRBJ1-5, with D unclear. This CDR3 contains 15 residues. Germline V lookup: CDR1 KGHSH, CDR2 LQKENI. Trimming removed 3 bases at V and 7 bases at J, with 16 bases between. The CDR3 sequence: CASSPDESGQQPQHF. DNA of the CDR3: TGTGCCAGCTCACCCGACGAGTCAGGTCAGCAGCCCCAGCATTTT.

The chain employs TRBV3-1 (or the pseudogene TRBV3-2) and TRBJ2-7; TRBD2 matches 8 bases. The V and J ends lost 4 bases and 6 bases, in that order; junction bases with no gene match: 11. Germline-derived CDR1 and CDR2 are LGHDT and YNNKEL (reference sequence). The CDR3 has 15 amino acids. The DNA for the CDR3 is TGTGCCAGCAGCCCAGCCGGGGGGGGGCGAGTCGAGCAGTACTTC. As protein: CASSPAGGGRVEQYF.

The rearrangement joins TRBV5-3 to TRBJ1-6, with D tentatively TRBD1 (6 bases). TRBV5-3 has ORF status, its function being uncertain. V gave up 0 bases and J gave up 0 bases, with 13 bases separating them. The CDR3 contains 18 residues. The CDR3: CARSLDQGKSSYNSPLHF. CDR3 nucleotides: TGTGCCAGAAGCTTGGACCAGGGGAAAAGCTCCTATAATTCACCCCTCCACTTT.